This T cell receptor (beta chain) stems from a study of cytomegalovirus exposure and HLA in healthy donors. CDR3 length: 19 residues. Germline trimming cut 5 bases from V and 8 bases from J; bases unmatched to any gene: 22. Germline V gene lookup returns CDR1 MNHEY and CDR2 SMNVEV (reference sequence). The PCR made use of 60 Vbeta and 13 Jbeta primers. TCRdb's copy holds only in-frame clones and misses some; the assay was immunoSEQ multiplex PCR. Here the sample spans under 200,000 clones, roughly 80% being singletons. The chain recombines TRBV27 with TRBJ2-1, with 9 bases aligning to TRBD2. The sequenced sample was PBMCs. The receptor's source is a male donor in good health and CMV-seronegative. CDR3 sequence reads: CASSHTGRGRGAGGDEQFF. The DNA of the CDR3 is TGTGCCAGCAGTCACACAGGGCGAGGGAGGGGAGCGGGAGGAGATGAGCAGTTCTTC.